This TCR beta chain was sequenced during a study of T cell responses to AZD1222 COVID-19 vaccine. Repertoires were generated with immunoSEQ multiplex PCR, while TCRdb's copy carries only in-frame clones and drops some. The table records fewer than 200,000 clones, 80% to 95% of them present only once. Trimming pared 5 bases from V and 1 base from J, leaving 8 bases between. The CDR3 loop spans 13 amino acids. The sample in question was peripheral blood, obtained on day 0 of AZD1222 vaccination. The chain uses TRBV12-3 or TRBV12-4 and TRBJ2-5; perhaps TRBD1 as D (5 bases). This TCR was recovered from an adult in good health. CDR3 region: CASSDRGQETQYF. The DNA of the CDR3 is TGTGCCAGCAGTGACAGAGGCCAAGAGACCCAGTACTTC.